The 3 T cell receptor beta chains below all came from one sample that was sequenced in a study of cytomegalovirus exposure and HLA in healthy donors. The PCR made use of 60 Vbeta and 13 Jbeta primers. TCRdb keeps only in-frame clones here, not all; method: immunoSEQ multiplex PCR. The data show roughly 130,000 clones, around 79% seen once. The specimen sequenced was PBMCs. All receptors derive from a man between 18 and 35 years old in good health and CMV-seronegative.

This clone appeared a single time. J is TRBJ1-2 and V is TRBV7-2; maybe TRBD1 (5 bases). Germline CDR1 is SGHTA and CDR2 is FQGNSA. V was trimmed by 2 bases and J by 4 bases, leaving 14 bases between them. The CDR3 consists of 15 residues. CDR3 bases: TGTGCCAGCAGCTTACGGCAGGGTGGAAGCTATGGCTACACCTTC. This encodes CASSLRQGGSYGYTF. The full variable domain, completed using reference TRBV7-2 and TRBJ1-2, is GAGVSQSPSNKVTEKGKDVELRCDPISGHTALYWYRQSLGQGLEFLIYFQGNSAPDKSGLPSDRFSAERTGGSVSTLTIQRTQQEDSAVYLCASSLRQGGSYGYTFGSGTRLTVV.

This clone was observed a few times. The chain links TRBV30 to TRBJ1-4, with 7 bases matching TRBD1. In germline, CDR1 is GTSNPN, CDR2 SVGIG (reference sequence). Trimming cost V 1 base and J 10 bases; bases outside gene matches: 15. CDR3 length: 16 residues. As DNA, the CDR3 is TGTGCCTGGAGTGCGACAGGGAACCCCGAATCAGGAAAACTGTTTTTT. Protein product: CAWSATGNPESGKLFF. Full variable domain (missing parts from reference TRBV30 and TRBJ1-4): SQTIHQWPATLVQPVGSPLSLECTVEGTSNPNLYWYRQAAGRGLQLLFYSVGIGQISSEVPQNLSASRPQDRQFILSSKKLLLSDSGFYLCAWSATGNPESGKLFFGSGTQLSVL.

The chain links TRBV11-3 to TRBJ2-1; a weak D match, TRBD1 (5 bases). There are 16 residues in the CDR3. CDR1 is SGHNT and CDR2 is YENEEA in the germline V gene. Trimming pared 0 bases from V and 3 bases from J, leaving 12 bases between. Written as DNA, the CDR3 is TGTGCCAGCAGCTTAGAATCAAGGGGCGGCTACAATGAGCAGTTCTTC. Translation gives CASSLESRGGYNEQFF.